One and the same sample provided the 28 T cell receptor beta chains below, sequenced in a study of response to subunit inactivated influenza vaccine. TCRdb processed the RT-PCR reads anew with MiXCR; each CDR3 protein has one entry. Here the sample spans hundreds of thousands of distinct CDR3 sequences, around 25% being singletons. This specimen was CD4+ T cells sorted from PBMCs, taken around 5 days after vaccination. The origin of the receptors is a man aged 50-60 years who received an inactivated influenza vaccine.

The chain couples TRBV9 to TRBJ2-7; no firm D call. The CDR3 runs 14 residues. Germline V gene sequence: CDR1 SGDLS, CDR2 YYNGEE. V lost 0 bases, J lost 7 bases, and 14 bases lay in between. The CDR3 region is CASSVGTVGMEQYF. The CDR3 DNA reads TGTGCCAGCAGCGTAGGAACAGTTGGGATGGAGCAGTACTTC.

This clonotype has only a few counts. The chain couples TRBV9 to TRBJ2-1; unclear D gene. Germline V lookup: CDR1 SGDLS, CDR2 YYNGEE. This CDR3 is 16 amino acids long. V was clipped by 5 bases and J by 6 bases, with 21 bases between them. CDR3 sequence (DNA): TGTGCCAGCAGTCGTGGAACAGATTCCTTTACCAATGAGCAGTTCTTC. Translated: CASSRGTDSFTNEQFF.

This clonotype occurred a few times. V is TRBV9 and J is TRBJ2-3, with D possibly matching TRBD1 (7 bases). The length of the CDR3 is 16 residues. In germline, CDR1 is SGDLS, CDR2 YYNGEE. The ends were cut back, 1 base at V and 3 bases at J, with 15 bases in the middle. The CDR3 reads CASSVRAQGGTDTQYF. The CDR3 DNA sequence: TGTGCCAGCAGCGTAAGGGCTCAGGGGGGAACAGATACGCAGTATTTT. The full variable domain, with the rest looked up from reference TRBV9 and TRBJ2-3, is DSGVTQTPKHLITATGQRVTLRCSPRSGDLSVYWYQQSLDQGLQFLIQYYNGEERAKGNILERFSAQQFPDLHSELNLSSLELGDSALYFCASSVRAQGGTDTQYFGPGTRLTVL.

The rearrangement joins TRBV12-3 or TRBV12-4 to TRBJ2-1, with 7 nucleotides matching TRBD2. The CDR3 length is 16 residues. Trimming took 4 bases from V and 7 from J; bases not matched to a gene: 13. The CDR3 bases are TGTGCCAGCAGTTCCACCCCGGGGAGGGGCGGGAATGAGCAGTTCTTC. Translating it yields CASSSTPGRGGNEQFF.

The J gene is TRBJ2-1, the V gene TRBV20-1; D may match TRBD1 or TRBD2 (5 bases each). The V end lost 4 bases, the J end lost 6 bases, and 13 bases lay between the germline ends. The CDR3 runs 13 residues. Germline CDR1 reads DFQATT; CDR2 reads SNEGSKA (reference sequence). The DNA of the CDR3 is TGCAGTGCTACCCCTAGTGGGGGCAATGAGCAGTTCTTC. This codes for CSATPSGGNEQFF.

This clonotype was observed at least ten times. V and J are TRBV20-1 and TRBJ2-7; tentative D call: TRBD2 (5 bases). The CDR3 sequence is 13 residues long. Germline V gene sequence: CDR1 DFQATT, CDR2 SNEGSKA (reference sequence). V was trimmed by 3 bases and J by 2 bases, leaving 11 bases between them. CDR3 loop: CSASRAETYEQYF. CDR3 coding DNA: TGCAGTGCTAGTCGAGCGGAAACCTACGAGCAGTACTTC.

Here the CDR3 reads CASSLTPGQAKDEQYF. CDR3 in DNA: TGTGCCAGCAGCCTAACCCCGGGACAGGCGAAGGACGAGCAGTACTTC. The gene calls are TRBV28 and TRBJ2-7, with 8 bases aligning to TRBD1. Germline V gene data show CDR1 as MDHEN and CDR2 as SYDVKM. The CDR3 is made up of 16 amino acids. With V trimmed by 6 bases and J by 5 bases, 15 bases remained unmatched. Combining the CDR3 with reference TRBV28 and TRBJ2-7 gives the whole variable domain DVKVTQSSRYLVKRTGEKVFLECVQDMDHENMFWYRQDPGLGLRLIYFSYDVKMKEKGDIPEGYSVSREKKERFSLILESASTNQTSMYLCASSLTPGQAKDEQYFGPGTRLTVT.

The chain carries TRBV5-1 and TRBJ1-5, with D perhaps matching TRBD1 (6 bases). Looked up from germline, CDR1 is SGHRS and CDR2 is YFSETQ. The CDR3 loop spans 14 amino acids. Trimming cost V 0 bases and J 6 bases, with 10 bases left between them. DNA for the CDR3: TGCGCCAGCAGCTTGGCAGGGGCCGGTCAGCCCCAGCATTTT. This translates into CASSLAGAGQPQHF.

The table lists this clonotype with a count of one. V and J are TRBV6-1 and TRBJ2-3; 8 bases align to TRBD2. Looked up from germline, CDR1 is MNHNS and CDR2 is SASEGT. The CDR3 is 16 amino acids. V shed 8 bases, J shed 3 bases, and the junction held 13 bases outside the gene matches. CDR3: CASGGAGGAVTDTQYF. The CDR3, as DNA: TGTGCCAGCGGGGGCGCCGGGGGGGCCGTTACAGATACGCAGTATTTT.

The sample holds a few counts of this clonotype. V is TRBV29-1 and J is TRBJ1-2, with a tentative D call TRBD1 (6 bases). Deletions cut 4 bases from V and 4 bases from J, with 19 bases between. CDR1 is SQVTM and CDR2 is ANQGSEA in the germline V gene. This CDR3 is built from 15 residues. The CDR3 loop is CSVAPLTVGGYGYTF. CDR3 nucleotide sequence: TGCAGCGTTGCCCCCCTGACGGTAGGGGGCTATGGCTACACCTTC.

The rearrangement joins TRBV9 to TRBJ2-7; TRBD2 aligns across 12 bases. Germline V gene data show CDR1 as SGDLS and CDR2 as YYNGEE. The trim removed 0 bases at V and 4 bases at J, leaving 11 bases unmatched. The CDR3 contains 18 residues. The CDR3 sequence is CASSVGEGLAGQSYEQYF. CDR3 bases: TGTGCCAGCAGCGTAGGTGAGGGACTAGCGGGTCAATCATACGAGCAGTACTTC.

CDR3 sequence: CSASGLWESYEQYF. The CDR3 nucleotides are TGCAGTGCTTCGGGACTCTGGGAGAGCTACGAGCAGTACTTC. The genes are TRBV20-1 and TRBJ2-7; TRBD2 is a possible D gene (6 bases). V gave up 5 bases and J gave up 3 bases, with 17 bases separating them. Germline V gives CDR1 DFQATT, CDR2 SNEGSKA (reference sequence). This CDR3 contains 14 residues.

This clonotype turned up a few times. This chain joins TRBV4-1 and TRBJ1-2; 7 bases agree with TRBD1. J was trimmed by 8 bases and V by 4 bases; bases with no gene match: 10. The CDR3 is 14 residues long. Germline values: CDR1 MGHRA, CDR2 YSYEKL. The CDR3 sequence: CASSRIQGSRGYTF. Here the CDR3 DNA reads TGCGCCAGCAGCCGGATACAGGGGTCGAGAGGCTACACCTTC.

This clonotype was picked up many times. The rearrangement joins TRBV29-1 to TRBJ1-3, with 7 positions matching TRBD1. The CDR3 sequence is 14 residues long. With V trimmed by 4 bases and J by 4 bases, 7 bases remained unmatched. CDR1 and CDR2 (germline): SQVTM, ANQGSEA. The DNA of the CDR3 is TGCAGCGTTGGAGAGACAGGGCGAGGAAACACCATATATTTT. It translates to CSVGETGRGNTIYF.

V is TRBV20-1 and J is TRBJ1-2; a possible D gene is TRBD1 (5 bases). V dropped 5 bases and J dropped 11 bases, with 18 bases sitting between them. Germline CDR1 is DFQATT and CDR2 is SNEGSKA (reference sequence). The CDR3 length is 12 residues. CDR3 amino acids: CSAYSPGTGYTF. The CDR3, as DNA: TGCAGTGCTTATAGTCCCGGGACGGGATACACCTTC.

Written as DNA, the CDR3 is TGCAGTGCTAGAATCGGGACAGGGCAGTACAATGAGCAGTTCTTC. It yields the protein CSARIGTGQYNEQFF. The chain is built from TRBV20-1 and TRBJ2-1; the match to TRBD1 covers 9 bases. The CDR3 contains 15 residues. The junction had 6 bases not matched to a gene; V was cut back by 2 bases and J by 4 bases. CDR1 and CDR2 (germline): DFQATT, SNEGSKA (reference sequence).

This clonotype appeared once. The rearrangement uses TRBV7-9 and TRBJ2-1; D call uncertain. The CDR3 consists of 14 residues. Germline CDR1 reads SEHNR; CDR2 reads FQNEAQ (reference sequence). V lost 1 base to trimming and J lost 6 bases, with 10 bases between them. Here the CDR3 DNA reads TGTGCCAGCAGCTTAGAAATTGGACCCAATGAGCAGTTCTTC. Translating gives CASSLEIGPNEQFF.

This chain connects TRBV27 to TRBJ1-2, with TRBD1 matching 7 bases. Per germline, CDR1 MNHEY and CDR2 SMNVEV (reference sequence). CDR3 size: 13 residues. The trim removed 5 bases at V and 5 bases at J, leaving 5 bases unmatched. The CDR3 is CASSGQGEYGYTF. In nucleotides, the CDR3 is TGTGCCAGCAGTGGGCAGGGGGAATATGGCTACACCTTC.

This clonotype turned up a few times. This chain links TRBV28 with TRBJ2-3; the match to TRBD2 covers 11 bases. This CDR3 is built from 18 residues. Germline values: CDR1 MDHEN, CDR2 SYDVKM. V was clipped by 6 bases and J by 0 bases; unmatched bases: 11. The CDR3 is CASSSLAGAFWSTDTQYF. In nucleotides, the CDR3 is TGTGCCAGCAGCTCACTAGCGGGAGCTTTTTGGAGCACAGATACGCAGTATTTT.

This clonotype has just a few counts. The rearrangement joins TRBV29-1 to TRBJ2-7, with D possibly TRBD1 on 6 matching bases. CDR3 length: 11 amino acids. The V and J ends lost 7 bases and 6 bases respectively, with 13 bases between them. Germline V gene lookup returns CDR1 SQVTM and CDR2 ANQGSEA. The CDR3 DNA reads TGCAGCGCCCTACTACAGGGCGAGCAGTACTTC. The encoded protein is CSALLQGEQYF.

The V call is TRBV7-2, the J call TRBJ2-3, with unresolved D. Germline values: CDR1 SGHTA, CDR2 FQGNSA. The CDR3 has 13 amino acids. Trimming left V 5 bases short and J 8 bases short, with 14 bases between. The CDR3 DNA reads as TGTGCCAGCAGCAAGAATAGTCCTGGTACGCAGTATTTT. It yields the protein CASSKNSPGTQYF.

CDR3 DNA: TGTGCCAGCAGCCCGAGGGCTAGCGGGGGGTTAGTCGAGCAGTACTTC. Translated: CASSPRASGGLVEQYF. The chain combines TRBV7-2 with TRBJ2-7, with TRBD2 matching over 11 bases. This CDR3 spans 16 amino acids. The J segment lost 6 bases and the V segment lost 5 bases, leaving 12 bases of the junction unmatched. In germline, CDR1 is SGHTA, CDR2 FQGNSA.

A few counts support this clonotype. The chain's CDR3 is CASSAWGSQPQHF. The CDR3 nucleotides read TGTGCCAGCAGTGCCTGGGGGAGTCAGCCCCAGCATTTT. The chain links TRBV6-2 or TRBV6-3 to TRBJ1-5; TRBD1 is a possible D gene (5 bases). V lost 5 bases and J lost 6, with 11 bases in between. This CDR3 is 13 amino acids long. In germline, CDR1 is MNHEY, CDR2 SVGEGT.

The chain couples TRBV9 to TRBJ2-7; 7 positions agree with TRBD1. The CDR3 runs 15 residues. Germline values: CDR1 SGDLS, CDR2 YYNGEE. V shed 0 bases, J shed 0 bases, and the junction held 3 bases outside the gene matches. The DNA for the CDR3 is TGTGCCAGCAGCGTAGGGACAGGTCCCTCCTACGAGCAGTACTTC. Translating gives CASSVGTGPSYEQYF.

The rearrangement links TRBV7-2 to TRBJ2-3; 7 bases map to TRBD2. CDR3 length equals 14 residues. V lost 11 bases to trimming and J lost 5 bases; unmatched junction nucleotides: 13. Per germline, CDR1 SGHTA and CDR2 FQGNSA. The CDR3: CASGRGDAVDTQYF. Written as DNA, the CDR3 is TGTGCCTCCGGCCGGGGGGACGCAGTAGATACGCAGTATTTT.

The table lists this clonotype with a few counts. This chain connects TRBV10-3 to TRBJ2-7; tentatively, D is TRBD1 (6 bases). Trimming pared 6 bases from V and 3 bases from J, leaving 12 bases between. Germline lookup yields CDR1 ENHRY and CDR2 SYGVKD. CDR3 length equals 13 residues. CDR3 sequence reads: CAIRTGDNYEQYF. As DNA, the CDR3 is TGTGCCATCAGAACCGGGGACAACTACGAGCAGTACTTC.

The chain is built from TRBV12-3 or TRBV12-4 and TRBJ2-3; 7 positions match TRBD1. With V trimmed by 2 bases and J by 4 bases, 6 bases remained unmatched. The CDR3 is 15 residues long. In DNA, the CDR3 is TGTGCCAGCAGTTTATCACAGGGGAGACCAGATACGCAGTATTTT. Residues: CASSLSQGRPDTQYF.

This clonotype was picked up many times. The chain employs TRBV29-1 and TRBJ2-3; D is undetermined. CDR1 and CDR2 (germline): SQVTM, ANQGSEA. V was trimmed by 6 bases and J by 0 bases, leaving 10 bases between them. This CDR3 spans 13 amino acids. CDR3 in amino acids: CSVGGRSTDTQYF. In DNA, the CDR3 is TGCAGCGTCGGCGGACGGAGCACAGATACGCAGTATTTT.